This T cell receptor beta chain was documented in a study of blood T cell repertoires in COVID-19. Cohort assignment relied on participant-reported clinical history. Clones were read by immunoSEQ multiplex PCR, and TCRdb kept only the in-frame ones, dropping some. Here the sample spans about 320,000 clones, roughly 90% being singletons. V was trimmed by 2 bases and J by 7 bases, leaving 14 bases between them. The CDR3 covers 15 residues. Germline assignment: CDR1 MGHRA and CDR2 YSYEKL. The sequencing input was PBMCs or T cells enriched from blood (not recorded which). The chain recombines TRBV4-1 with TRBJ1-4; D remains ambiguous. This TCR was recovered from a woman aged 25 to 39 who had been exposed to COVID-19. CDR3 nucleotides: TGCGCCAGCAGCCAAACGACTGTGTTAGGTGAAAAACTGTTTTTT. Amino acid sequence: CASSQTTVLGEKLFF.